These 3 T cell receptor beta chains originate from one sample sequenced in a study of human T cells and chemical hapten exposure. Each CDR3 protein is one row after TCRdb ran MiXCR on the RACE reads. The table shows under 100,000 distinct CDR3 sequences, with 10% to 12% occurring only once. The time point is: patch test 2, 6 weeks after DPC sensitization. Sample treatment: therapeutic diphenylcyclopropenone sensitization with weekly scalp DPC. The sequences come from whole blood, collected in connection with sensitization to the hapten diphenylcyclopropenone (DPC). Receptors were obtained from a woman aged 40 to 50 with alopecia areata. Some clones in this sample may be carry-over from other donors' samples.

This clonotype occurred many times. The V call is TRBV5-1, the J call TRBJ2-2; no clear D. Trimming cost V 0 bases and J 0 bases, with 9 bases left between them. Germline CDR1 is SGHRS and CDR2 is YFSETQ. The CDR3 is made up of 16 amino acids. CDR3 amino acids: CASSLDGPSNTGELFF. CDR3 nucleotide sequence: TGCGCCAGCAGCTTGGACGGGCCATCGAACACCGGGGAGCTGTTTTTT.

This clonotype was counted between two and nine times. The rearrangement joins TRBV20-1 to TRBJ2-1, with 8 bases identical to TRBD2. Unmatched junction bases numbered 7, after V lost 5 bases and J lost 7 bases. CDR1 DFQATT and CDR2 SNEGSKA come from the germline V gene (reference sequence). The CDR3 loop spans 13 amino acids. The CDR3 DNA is TGCAGTGCTGGGAGCGGGAGAGTAAATGAGCAGTTCTTC. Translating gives CSAGSGRVNEQFF.

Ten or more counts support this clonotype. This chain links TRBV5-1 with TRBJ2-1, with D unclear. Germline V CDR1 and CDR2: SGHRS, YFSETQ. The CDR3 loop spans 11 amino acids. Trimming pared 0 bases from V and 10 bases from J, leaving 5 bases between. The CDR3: CASSLDFEQFF. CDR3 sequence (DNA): TGCGCCAGCAGCTTGGACTTCGAGCAGTTCTTC.